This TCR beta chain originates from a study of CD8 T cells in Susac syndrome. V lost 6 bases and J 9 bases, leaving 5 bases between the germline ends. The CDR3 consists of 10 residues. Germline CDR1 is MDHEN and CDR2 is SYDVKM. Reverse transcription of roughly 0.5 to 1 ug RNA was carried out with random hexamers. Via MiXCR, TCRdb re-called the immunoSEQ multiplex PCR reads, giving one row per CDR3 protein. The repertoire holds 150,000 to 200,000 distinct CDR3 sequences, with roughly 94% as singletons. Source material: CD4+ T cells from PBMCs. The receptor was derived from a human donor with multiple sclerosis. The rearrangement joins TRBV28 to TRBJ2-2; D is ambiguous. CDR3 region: CASSGRELFF. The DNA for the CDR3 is TGTGCCAGCAGCGGCCGGGAGCTGTTTTTT.